This is a list of T cell receptor beta chains from one sample in a study of Graves' ophthalmopathy and Graves' hyperthyroidism. In TCRdb, the multiplex PCR reads were re-called with MiXCR into one record per CDR3 protein. In the table there are hundreds of thousands of distinct CDR3 sequences, about a fifth of which are singletons. Sequenced input: peripheral blood. These receptors originate from a woman between 18 and 29 years old with stable Graves' hyperthyroidism. Some clones in this sample may be carry-over from other donors' samples. CDR3s include the opening cysteine and the closing phenylalanine or tryptophan. A D gene is named only where the DNA matches it firmly. A row's size may be missing; if present it is once, few, many or a size class.

TRBV2	TRBJ1-5	.	.	19	CASSYRDPGSLSSNQPQHF	TGTGCCAGCTCATATAGGGACCCTGGTTCTCTATCCTCCAATCAGCCCCAGCATTTT
TRBV6-2/TRBV6-3	TRBJ1-6	many	TRBD1	16	CASSWTGGSYNSPLHF	TGTGCCAGCAGTTGGACAGGGGGGTCCTATAATTCACCCCTCCACTTT
TRBV20-1	TRBJ2-4	.	TRBD1	11	CSVGQENIQYF	TGCAGTGTAGGACAGGAAAACATTCAGTACTTC
TRBV28	TRBJ1-2	many	.	9	CASGNGYTF	TGTGCCAGCGGCAATGGCTACACCTTC
TRBV11-2	TRBJ2-5	.	.	16	CASSLGGGGRQETQYF	TGTGCCAGCAGCTTAGGGGGGGGCGGGAGACAAGAGACCCAGTACTTC
TRBV6-1	TRBJ1-1	many	.	12	CASRTVNTEAFF	TGTGCCAGCCGGACAGTGAACACTGAAGCTTTCTTT
TRBV12-3/TRBV12-4	TRBJ2-6	many	.	17	CASSFSDGSSGANVLTF	TGTGCCAGCAGTTTCTCGGACGGGAGCTCTGGGGCCAACGTCCTGACTTTC
TRBV2	TRBJ1-6	many	.	13	CASSDVGGPPLHF	TGTGCCAGCAGTGATGTAGGGGGTCCCCCCCTCCACTTT
TRBV20-1	TRBJ2-1	.	.	12	CSARRQFNEQFF	TGCAGTGCTAGGCGGCAGTTCAATGAGCAGTTCTTC
TRBV10-1	TRBJ2-5	many	TRBD2	17	CASSTGLAGAHQETQYF	TGCGCCAGCAGTACCGGACTAGCGGGAGCCCACCAAGAGACCCAGTACTTC
TRBV20-1	TRBJ2-5	.	TRBD2	14	CSATIAGGQETQYF	TGCAGTGCGACCATCGCGGGGGGCCAAGAGACCCAGTACTTC
TRBV28	TRBJ2-5	.	TRBD1	15	CASHGTLTGKETQYF	TGTGCCAGCCATGGCACCCTGACAGGGAAAGAGACCCAGTACTTC
TRBV6-1	TRBJ1-2	many	.	10	CASREDGYTF	TGTGCCAGCAGAGAGGATGGCTACACCTTC
TRBV4-2	TRBJ2-7	many	TRBD1	15	CASSQGRDRSYEQYF	TGTGCCAGCAGCCAAGGACGGGACAGGTCCTACGAGCAGTACTTC
TRBV18	TRBJ1-2	.	.	15	CASSPLNRDFYGYTF	TGTGCCAGCTCACCCCTAAACAGGGACTTTTATGGCTACACCTTC
TRBV2	TRBJ2-3	.	TRBD2	16	CASRRGTGGPSDTQYF	TGTGCCAGCAGGAGGGGAACGGGAGGTCCGTCAGATACGCAGTATTTT
TRBV6-5	TRBJ2-7	many	TRBD2	14	CASSFRDYSYEQYF	TGTGCCAGCAGTTTCCGGGACTATTCCTACGAGCAGTACTTC
TRBV15	TRBJ2-7	many	.	14	CATSREAGTYEQYF	TGTGCCACCAGCAGAGAGGCAGGTACCTACGAGCAGTACTTC